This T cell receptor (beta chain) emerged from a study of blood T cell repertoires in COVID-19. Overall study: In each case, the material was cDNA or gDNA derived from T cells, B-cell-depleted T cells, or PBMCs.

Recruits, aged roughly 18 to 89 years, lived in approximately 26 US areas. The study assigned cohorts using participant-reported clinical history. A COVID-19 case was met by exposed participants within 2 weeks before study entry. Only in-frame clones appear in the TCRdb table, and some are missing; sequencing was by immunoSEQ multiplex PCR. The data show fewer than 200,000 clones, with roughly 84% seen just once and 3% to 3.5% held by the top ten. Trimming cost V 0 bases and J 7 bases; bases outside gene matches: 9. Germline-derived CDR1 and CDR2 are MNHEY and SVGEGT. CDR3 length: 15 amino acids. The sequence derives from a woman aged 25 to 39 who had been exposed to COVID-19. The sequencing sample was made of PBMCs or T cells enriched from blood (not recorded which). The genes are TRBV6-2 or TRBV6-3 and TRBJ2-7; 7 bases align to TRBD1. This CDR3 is CASSYSDRITREQYF. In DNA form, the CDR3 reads TGTGCCAGCAGTTACTCGGACAGGATTACGAGGGAGCAGTACTTC.